A selection of T cell receptor beta chains follows, all from one sample in a study of blood T cell repertoires in COVID-19. The method was immunoSEQ multiplex PCR; TCRdb's version includes in-frame clones alone and lacks a portion of them. Among 60,000 to 90,000 clones listed, 80% to 90% were seen once. Sequencing input: peripheral blood. Every receptor here comes from a woman aged 45-65 years with acute or convalescent COVID-19. Both conserved end residues are part of each CDR3. Fields, in order: V gene, D gene, clone size, J gene, CDR3 DNA, CDR3 protein. A D gene is named only where the DNA matches it firmly. The listing skips clone size in some rows; elsewhere it reads once, few, many or a size class.

TRBV11-2	-	-	TRBJ2-3	TGTGCCAGCAGCTTGCAACAGGGGAGGACAGATACGCAGTATTTT	CASSLQQGRTDTQYF
TRBV7-9	-	once	TRBJ1-6	TGTGCCAGCAGCTTAGGAGGGGGAACGGGTTCACCCCTCCACTTT	CASSLGGGTGSPLHF
TRBV2	-	-	TRBJ1-5	TGTGCCAGCAGGGCAACGAATCAGCCCCAGCATTTT	CASRATNQPQHF
TRBV4-2	-	-	TRBJ1-5	TGTGCCAGCAGCCAAGATGCAGGGGATCAGCCCCAGCATTTT	CASSQDAGDQPQHF
TRBV27	-	few	TRBJ1-6	TGTGCCAGCAGTTTTTCGGGGGGAGGACATTCACCCCTCCACTTT	CASSFSGGGHSPLHF
TRBV4-3	TRBD1	few	TRBJ1-1	TGCGCCAGCAGCCCCAGGACAGGAGATACTGAAGCTTTCTTT	CASSPRTGDTEAFF
TRBV5-6	-	-	TRBJ2-3	TGTGCCAGCAGCCCCAGGACAGCTAGCACAGATACGCAGTATTTT	CASSPRTASTDTQYF
TRBV5-1	-	-	TRBJ2-3	TGCGCCAGCAGCTGGCTTCCCGTCGATAACACAGATACGCAGTATTTT	CASSWLPVDNTDTQYF
TRBV13	TRBD2	-	TRBJ2-5	TGTGCCAGCAGCAGGAGCGGGGCCGAAGAGACCCAGTACTTC	CASSRSGAEETQYF
TRBV3-1/TRBV3-2	TRBD1	-	TRBJ2-7	TGTGCCAGCAGCGCAACCGGCCTGGACAGGCCCGAGCAGTACTTC	CASSATGLDRPEQYF
TRBV6-2/TRBV6-3	-	-	TRBJ2-7	TGTGCCAGCACCCCAAGGCAGGGAAGCTTCTACGAGCAGTACTTC	CASTPRQGSFYEQYF
TRBV5-1	-	-	TRBJ2-5	TGCGCCAGCTGGGTCGGCCTCGCGGGGGCGGGGGAGACCCAGTACTTC	CASWVGLAGAGETQYF
TRBV29-1	-	-	TRBJ2-2	TGCAGCGGTGGCTCTACAGGAAACGCCGGGGAGCTGTTTTTT	CSGGSTGNAGELFF
TRBV5-6	TRBD2	few	TRBJ2-1	TGTGCCAGCAGCGGAGGTTTCGCGGGGGGGAACTACAATGAGCAGTTCTTC	CASSGGFAGGNYNEQFF
TRBV6-2/TRBV6-3	-	-	TRBJ1-2	TGTGCCAGCAGTTACCTCCCAGACTATGGCTACACCTTC	CASSYLPDYGYTF
TRBV3-1/TRBV3-2	-	-	TRBJ1-5	TGTGCCAGCAGCCAAGATATCGCAGGCCAGCCCCAGCATTTT	CASSQDIAGQPQHF
TRBV27	TRBD2	-	TRBJ2-2	TGTGCCAGCAGTTGGACGGGAGGGGCCCTCACCGGGGAGCTGTTTTTT	CASSWTGGALTGELFF
TRBV5-4	TRBD1	-	TRBJ1-1	TGTGCCAGCAGACGTACAGGGGAGAGGGGCACTGAAGCTTTCTTT	CASRRTGERGTEAFF
TRBV14	-	-	TRBJ2-7	TGTGCCAGCAGCCAGAATCTTGCAGTCTACGAGCAGTACTTC	CASSQNLAVYEQYF
TRBV4-3	-	few	TRBJ1-5	TGCGCCAGCAGCCAAGTCTGGGGTAGCGGACAGCCCCAGCATTTT	CASSQVWGSGQPQHF
TRBV4-1	-	few	TRBJ2-1	TGCGCCAGCAGCCCGGTCGACTTGATTGTCTACAATGAGCAGTTCTTC	CASSPVDLIVYNEQFF
TRBV19	-	-	TRBJ2-7	TGTGCCAGTAGTGCAGCCGGGACAAAGAACTACGAGCAGTACTTC	CASSAAGTKNYEQYF
TRBV4-3	-	-	TRBJ2-7	TGCGCCAGCAGCCAAGATCAAAGCATGGTTGACGAGCAGTACTTC	CASSQDQSMVDEQYF
TRBV9	-	few	TRBJ2-1	TGTGCCAGCAGCGTAGCTCCCGCGGGGAGCTCCTACAATGAGCAGTTCTTC	CASSVAPAGSSYNEQFF
TRBV7-9	-	-	TRBJ2-7	TGTGCCAGCAGCTCCCCCAGCTCCTACGAGCAGTACTTC	CASSSPSSYEQYF
TRBV9	-	-	TRBJ1-2	TGTGCCAGCAGCGTAGCTGGTCAGGGGACCAATGGCTACACCTTC	CASSVAGQGTNGYTF
TRBV5-4	TRBD2	-	TRBJ2-7	TGTGCCAGCAGCTCGGGTCGGGCGGGAGCCCTATACGAGCAGTACTTC	CASSSGRAGALYEQYF
TRBV5-5	-	-	TRBJ1-4	TGTGCCAGCAGACCGGTCGGCGGGCCTGCAACTAATGAAAAACTGTTTTTT	CASRPVGGPATNEKLFF